This T cell receptor (beta chain) originates from a study of T cells in Graves' hyperthyroidism and ophthalmopathy. Overall study results and limits: Blood also contained most expanded thyroid clonotypes above 0.001. A model using 13 V-J features told ophthalmopathy apart from stable hyperthyroidism.

The source material, RNA transcripts, was used to amplify TCR beta CDR3 regions. Researchers ran a first-round RT-PCR on the TCR CDR3 using the HTBI primer set. TCRdb reprocessed the multiplex PCR reads with MiXCR, giving one entry per CDR3 protein. The sample lists about 640,000 distinct CDR3 sequences; 45% were seen once. Trimming at V came to 6 bases and at J to 6 bases, leaving 8 bases not matched to a gene. The germline V gene has CDR1 MNHEY and CDR2 SVGAGI. The CDR3 consists of 14 residues. Uncontrolled infection, other autoimmune disease, pregnancy or lactation led to exclusion. Diagnoses used clinical symptoms, serum thyroxine and TRAb, thyroid ultrasound and orbital computed tomography. About this clonotype: Its antigen is unknown.

The chain links TRBV6-5 to TRBJ1-3; 7 positions agree with TRBD1. Input material: peripheral blood or thyroid tissue (not recorded which). The source of this sequence is an adult man with Graves' disease, either hyperthyroidism or ophthalmopathy (not recorded which). Here the CDR3 DNA reads TGTGCCAGCAGGCCGGGACAGATAACAAACACCATATATTTT. Encoded protein: CASRPGQITNTIYF.